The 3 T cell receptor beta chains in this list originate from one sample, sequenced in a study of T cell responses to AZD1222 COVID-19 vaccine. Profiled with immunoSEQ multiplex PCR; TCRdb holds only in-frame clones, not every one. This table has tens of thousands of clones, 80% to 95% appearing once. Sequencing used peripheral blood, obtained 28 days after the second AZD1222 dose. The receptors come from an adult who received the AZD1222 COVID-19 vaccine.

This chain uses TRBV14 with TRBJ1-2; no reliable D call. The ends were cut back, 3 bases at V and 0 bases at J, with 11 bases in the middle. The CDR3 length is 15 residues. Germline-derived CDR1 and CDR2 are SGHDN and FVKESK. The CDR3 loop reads CASSQRGPTNYGYTF. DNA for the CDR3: TGTGCCAGCAGCCAGCGTGGACCTACTAACTATGGCTACACCTTC.

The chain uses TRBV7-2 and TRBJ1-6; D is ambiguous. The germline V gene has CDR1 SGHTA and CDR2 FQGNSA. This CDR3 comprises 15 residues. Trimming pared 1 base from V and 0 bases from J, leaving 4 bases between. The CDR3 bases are TGTGCCAGCAGCTTAGGGAGCTCCTATAATTCACCCCTCCACTTT. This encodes CASSLGSSYNSPLHF.

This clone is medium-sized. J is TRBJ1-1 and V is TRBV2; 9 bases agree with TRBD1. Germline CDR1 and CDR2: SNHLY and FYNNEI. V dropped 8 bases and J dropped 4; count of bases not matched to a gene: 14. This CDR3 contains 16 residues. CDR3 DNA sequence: TGTGCCAGCTCAACGTTGGACAGGGGTAGCGGCACTGAAGCTTTCTTT. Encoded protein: CASSTLDRGSGTEAFF.